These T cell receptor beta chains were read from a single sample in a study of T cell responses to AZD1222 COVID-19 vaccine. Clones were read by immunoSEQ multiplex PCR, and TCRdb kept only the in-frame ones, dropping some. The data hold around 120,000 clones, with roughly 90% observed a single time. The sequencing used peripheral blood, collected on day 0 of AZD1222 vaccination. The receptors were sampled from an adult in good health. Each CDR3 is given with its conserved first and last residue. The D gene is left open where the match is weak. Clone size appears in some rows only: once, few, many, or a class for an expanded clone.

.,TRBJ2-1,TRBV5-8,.,CASSLDGDSLYNEQFF,TGTGCCAGCAGCTTGGATGGGGACTCGCTCTACAATGAGCAGTTCTTC
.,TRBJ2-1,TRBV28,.,CASSPPPSEEQFF,TGTGCCAGCAGCCCTCCTCCTAGTGAGGAGCAGTTCTTC
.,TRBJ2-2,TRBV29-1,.,CSASGRAYTTGELFF,TGCAGCGCCTCCGGGAGAGCTTATACCACCGGGGAGCTGTTTTTT
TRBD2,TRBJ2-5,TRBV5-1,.,CASSEGLALETQYF,TGCGCCAGCAGCGAAGGACTAGCTTTAGAGACCCAGTACTTC
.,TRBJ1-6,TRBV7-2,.,CASSLSGNNNSPLHF,TGTGCCAGCAGCTTATCAGGGAATAATAATTCACCCCTCCACTTT
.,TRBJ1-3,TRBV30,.,CAWSVTGNTIYF,TGTGCCTGGAGTGTAACTGGAAACACCATATATTTT
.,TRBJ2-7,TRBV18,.,CASSPQDSSYEQYF,TGTGCCAGCTCACCGCAGGACAGCTCCTACGAGCAGTACTTC
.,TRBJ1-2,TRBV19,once,CASRLGALRGYTF,TGTGCCAGTAGATTGGGGGCTCTTCGGGGCTACACCTTC
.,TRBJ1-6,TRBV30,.,CAWSNSLNEPLHF,TGTGCCTGGAGTAACTCCCTAAATGAGCCCCTCCACTTT
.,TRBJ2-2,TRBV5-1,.,CASSLGKGSDTGELFF,TGCGCCAGCAGCTTGGGAAAAGGGAGTGACACCGGGGAGCTGTTTTTT
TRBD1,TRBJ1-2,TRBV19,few,CASSRTGGDYGYTF,TGTGCCAGTAGTCGCACAGGGGGCGACTATGGCTACACCTTC
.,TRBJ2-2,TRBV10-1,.,CASSMGGTGELFF,TGCGCCAGCTCGATGGGGGGAACCGGGGAGCTGTTTTTT
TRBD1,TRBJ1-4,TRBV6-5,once,CASSYSWQGAGELFF,TGTGCCAGCAGTTACTCGTGGCAGGGGGCGGGTGAACTGTTTTTT
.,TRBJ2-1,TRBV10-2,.,CASSEVAEYNEQFF,TGCGCCAGCAGTGAGGTAGCCGAATACAATGAGCAGTTCTTC
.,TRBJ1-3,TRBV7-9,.,CASSSEGNTIYF,TGTGCCAGCAGCTCAGAGGGAAACACCATATATTTT
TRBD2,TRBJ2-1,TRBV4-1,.,CASSQDGGLAGLDEQFF,TGCGCCAGCAGCCAAGATGGGGGACTAGCGGGACTCGATGAGCAGTTCTTC
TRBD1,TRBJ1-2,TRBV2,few,CAQQRDRANYGYTF,TGTGCGCAGCAACGGGACAGAGCTAACTATGGCTACACCTTC
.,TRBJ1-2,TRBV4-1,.,CASSHGGSYGYTF,TGCGCCAGCAGCCACGGGGGCAGCTATGGCTACACCTTC
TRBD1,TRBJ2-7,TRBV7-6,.,CASSSGGQGVYEQYF,TGTGCCAGCAGCTCCGGGGGACAGGGGGTGTACGAGCAGTACTTC
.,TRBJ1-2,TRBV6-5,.,CASRRGENYGYTF,TGTGCCAGCAGGCGGGGGGAGAACTATGGCTACACCTTC
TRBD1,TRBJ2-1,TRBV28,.,CASSFPSGTGLNEQFF,TGTGCCAGCAGTTTCCCCTCCGGGACAGGGCTCAATGAGCAGTTCTTC
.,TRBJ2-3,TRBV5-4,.,CASSPRLLVTDTQYF,TGTGCCAGCAGCCCGAGGCTCCTAGTCACAGATACGCAGTATTTT
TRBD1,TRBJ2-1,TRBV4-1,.,CASSQAGQGGQFF,TGCGCCAGCAGCCAAGCCGGACAGGGAGGGCAGTTCTTC
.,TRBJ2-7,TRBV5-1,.,CASSLVSGRGSYEQYF,TGCGCCAGCAGCTTGGTATCGGGCCGAGGGTCCTACGAGCAGTACTTC
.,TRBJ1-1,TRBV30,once,CAWTRVRGTEAFF,TGTGCCTGGACCAGAGTACGAGGCACTGAAGCTTTCTTT
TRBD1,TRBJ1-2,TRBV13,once,CASRRTGTNYGYTF,TGTGCCAGCAGACGGACAGGAACTAACTATGGCTACACCTTC
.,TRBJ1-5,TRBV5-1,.,CALGPTLSSNQPQHF,TGCGCCTTGGGACCTACCTTATCCAGCAATCAGCCCCAGCATTTT
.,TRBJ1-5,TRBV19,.,CASMEGTADTQPQHF,TGTGCCAGTATGGAAGGGACGGCGGACACCCAGCCCCAGCATTTT
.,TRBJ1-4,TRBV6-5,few,CASSQGSSPRELFF,TGTGCCAGCAGTCAGGGGTCGAGCCCTCGGGAACTGTTTTTT
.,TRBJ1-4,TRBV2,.,CASNRDLIEKLFF,TGTGCCAGCAACCGTGACCTAATTGAAAAACTGTTTTTT
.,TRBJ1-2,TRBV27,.,CASSSNSGGYTF,TGTGCCAGCAGTTCCAACAGCGGTGGCTACACCTTC
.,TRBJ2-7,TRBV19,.,CASSIAISSYEQYF,TGTGCCAGTAGTATAGCGATAAGCTCCTACGAGCAGTACTTC
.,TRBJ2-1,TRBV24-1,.,CATSPGGARPYNEQFF,TGTGCCACCAGCCCCGGGGGAGCCAGACCCTACAATGAGCAGTTCTTC
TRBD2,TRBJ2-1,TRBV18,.,CASSPPVTSGAYNEQFF,TGTGCCAGCTCACCACCGGTAACCAGCGGGGCTTACAATGAGCAGTTCTTC
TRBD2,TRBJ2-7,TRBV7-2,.,CASSLALRGVEQYF,TGTGCCAGCAGCTTAGCCCTGCGGGGGGTCGAGCAGTACTTC
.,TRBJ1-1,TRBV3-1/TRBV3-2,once,CASSARQNTEAFF,TGTGCCAGCAGCGCCCGACAGAACACTGAAGCTTTCTTT
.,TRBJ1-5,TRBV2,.,CASTVGGAGQPQHF,TGTGCCAGCACCGTGGGGGGGGCGGGACAGCCCCAGCATTTT
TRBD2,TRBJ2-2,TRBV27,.,CASSTATSGAGELFF,TGTGCCAGCAGTACCGCGACTAGCGGGGCCGGGGAGCTGTTTTTT
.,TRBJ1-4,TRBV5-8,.,CASSPGRGNEKLFF,TGTGCCAGCAGCCCGGGGAGGGGAAACGAAAAACTGTTTTTT
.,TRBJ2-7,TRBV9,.,CASSAGSTSRVEQYF,TGTGCCAGCAGCGCTGGATCGACTTCCCGCGTGGAGCAGTACTTC
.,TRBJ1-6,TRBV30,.,CAWSNSNSPLHF,TGTGCCTGGAGTAACAGCAATTCACCCCTCCACTTT
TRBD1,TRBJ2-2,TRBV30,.,CAWQTGTVIRTGELFF,TGTGCCTGGCAAACCGGGACAGTCATTCGCACCGGGGAGCTGTTTTTT
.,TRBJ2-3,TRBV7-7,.,CASSLADTDTQYF,TGTGCCAGCAGCTTAGCGGACACAGATACGCAGTATTTT
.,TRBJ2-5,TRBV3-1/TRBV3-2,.,CASSSGHREETQYF,TGTGCCAGCAGTTCCGGACACAGGGAAGAGACCCAGTACTTC
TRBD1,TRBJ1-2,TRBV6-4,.,CASSAGTGGNYGYTF,TGTGCCAGCAGTGCCGGGACAGGGGGGAACTATGGCTACACCTTC
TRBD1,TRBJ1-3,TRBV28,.,CASRTGVGNTIYF,TGTGCCAGCCGAACAGGGGTTGGAAACACCATATATTTT
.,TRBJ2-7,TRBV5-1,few,CASGSGQSFYEQYF,TGCGCCAGCGGATCGGGGCAGAGTTTTTACGAGCAGTACTTC
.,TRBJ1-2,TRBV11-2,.,CASSPRRGSYGYTF,TGTGCCAGCAGCCCCCGCCGGGGCAGCTATGGCTACACCTTC
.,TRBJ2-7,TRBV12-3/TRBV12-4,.,CASSLIGVEQYF,TGTGCCAGCAGTTTGATCGGGGTCGAGCAGTACTTC
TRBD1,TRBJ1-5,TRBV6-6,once,CASSLTIPGQLGNQPQHF,TGTGCCAGCAGTCTTACCATCCCGGGACAGTTGGGCAATCAGCCCCAGCATTTT
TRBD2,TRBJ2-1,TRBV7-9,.,CASGPLAGGYNEQFF,TGTGCCAGCGGACCTCTAGCGGGGGGCTACAATGAGCAGTTCTTC
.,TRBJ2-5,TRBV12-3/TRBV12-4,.,CASSTMETQYF,TGTGCCAGCAGTACCATGGAGACCCAGTACTTC
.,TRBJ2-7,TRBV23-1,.,CASSHFRDSYEQYF,TGCGCCAGCAGTCATTTCAGGGACTCCTACGAGCAGTACTTC
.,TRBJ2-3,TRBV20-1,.,CSASIGDSTDTQYF,TGCAGTGCTAGTATCGGGGATAGCACAGATACGCAGTATTTT
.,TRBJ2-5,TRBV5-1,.,CASSSGEARETQYF,TGCGCCAGCAGCTCGGGGGAGGCGAGGGAGACCCAGTACTTC
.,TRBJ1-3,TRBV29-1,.,CSVEQTGYGNTIYF,TGCAGCGTTGAGCAGACAGGCTATGGAAACACCATATATTTT
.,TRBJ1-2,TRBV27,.,CASSLFAGGNYGYTF,TGTGCCAGCAGTTTATTCGCGGGGGGAAACTATGGCTACACCTTC
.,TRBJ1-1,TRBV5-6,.,CASRKGGTEAFF,TGTGCCAGCAGGAAGGGGGGGACCGAAGCTTTCTTT